The text below deals with one T cell receptor (beta chain). Regarding treatment: oral pan-JAK inhibitor, 5-10 mg twice daily. This record comes from a study of CD8+ T cells in alopecia areata. Extracted from the samples, RNA was reverse transcribed into cDNA to serve as the sequencing template. TCRdb keeps only in-frame clones here, not all; method: immunoSEQ multiplex PCR. The sample shows approximately 280,000 clones, 55% to 70% of them seen only once. This CDR3 comprises 11 residues. Germline CDR1 reads SNHLY; CDR2 reads FYNNEI. The V gene lost 7 bases and the J gene lost 10 bases, with 10 bases spanning the gap.

This sequence originates from a human donor with alopecia areata. The chain recombines TRBV2 with TRBJ2-2; D ambiguous. Sequencing was performed on CD4+ T cells sorted from blood, taken at week 24, from a patient treated with tofacitinib. CDR3 amino acids: CASKSQKELFF. The CDR3 nucleotides are TGTGCCAGCAAGAGCCAAAAGGAGCTGTTTTTT.